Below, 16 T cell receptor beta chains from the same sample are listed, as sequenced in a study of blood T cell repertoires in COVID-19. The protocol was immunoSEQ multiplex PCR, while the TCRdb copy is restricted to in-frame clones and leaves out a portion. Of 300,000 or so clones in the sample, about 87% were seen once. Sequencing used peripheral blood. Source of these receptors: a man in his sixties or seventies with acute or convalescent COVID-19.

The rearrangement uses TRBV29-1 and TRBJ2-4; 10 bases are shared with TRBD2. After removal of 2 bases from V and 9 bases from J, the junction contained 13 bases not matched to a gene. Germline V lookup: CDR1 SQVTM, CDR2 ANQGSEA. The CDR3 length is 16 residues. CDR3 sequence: CSVERALAGEGGIQYF. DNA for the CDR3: TGCAGCGTTGAACGCGCTCTAGCGGGAGAAGGGGGCATTCAGTACTTC.

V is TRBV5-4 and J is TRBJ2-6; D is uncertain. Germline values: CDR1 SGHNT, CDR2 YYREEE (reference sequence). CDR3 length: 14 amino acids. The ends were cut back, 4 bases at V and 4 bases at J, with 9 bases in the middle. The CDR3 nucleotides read TGTGCCAGCAGCCCTGCCAGGGGGGCCAACGTCCTGACTTTC. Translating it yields CASSPARGANVLTF.

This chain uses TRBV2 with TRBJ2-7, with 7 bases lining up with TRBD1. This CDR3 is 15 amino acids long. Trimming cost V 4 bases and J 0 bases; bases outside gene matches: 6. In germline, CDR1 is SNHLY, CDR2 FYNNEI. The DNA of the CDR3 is TGTGCCAGCAGTGTAGACAGGGTTAGCTCCTACGAGCAGTACTTC. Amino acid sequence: CASSVDRVSSYEQYF. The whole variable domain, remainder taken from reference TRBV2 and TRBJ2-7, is EPEVTQTPSHQVTQMGQEVILRCVPISNHLYFYWYRQILGQKVEFLVSFYNNEISEKSEIFDDQFSVERPDGSNFTLKIRSTKLEDSAMYFCASSVDRVSSYEQYFGPGTRLTVT.

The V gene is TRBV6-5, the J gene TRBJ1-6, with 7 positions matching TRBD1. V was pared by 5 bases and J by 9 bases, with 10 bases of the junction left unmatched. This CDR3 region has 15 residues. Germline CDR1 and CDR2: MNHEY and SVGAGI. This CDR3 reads CASSNLQQGRSPLHF. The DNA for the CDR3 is TGTGCCAGCAGTAACCTGCAACAGGGGCGTTCACCCCTCCACTTT.

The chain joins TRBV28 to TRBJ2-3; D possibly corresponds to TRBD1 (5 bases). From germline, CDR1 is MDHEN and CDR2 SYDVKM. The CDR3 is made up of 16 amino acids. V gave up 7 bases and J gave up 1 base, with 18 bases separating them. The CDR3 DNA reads TGTGCCAGCACTAACCCAAGGGGAACGGGCACAGATACGCAGTATTTT. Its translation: CASTNPRGTGTDTQYF.

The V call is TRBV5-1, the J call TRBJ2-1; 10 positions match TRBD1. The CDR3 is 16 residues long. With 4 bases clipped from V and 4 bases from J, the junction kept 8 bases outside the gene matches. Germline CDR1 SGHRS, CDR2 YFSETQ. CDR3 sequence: CASSAATGGGYNEQFF. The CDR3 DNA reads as TGCGCCAGCAGCGCCGCGACAGGGGGCGGATACAATGAGCAGTTCTTC.

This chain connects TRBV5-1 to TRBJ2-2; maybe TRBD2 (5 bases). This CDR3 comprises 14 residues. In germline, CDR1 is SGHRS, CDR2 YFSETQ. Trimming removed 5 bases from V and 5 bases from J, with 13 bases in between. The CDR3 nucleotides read TGCGCCAGCAGAGGTACCCCGGGGACCGGGGAGCTGTTTTTT. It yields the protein CASRGTPGTGELFF.

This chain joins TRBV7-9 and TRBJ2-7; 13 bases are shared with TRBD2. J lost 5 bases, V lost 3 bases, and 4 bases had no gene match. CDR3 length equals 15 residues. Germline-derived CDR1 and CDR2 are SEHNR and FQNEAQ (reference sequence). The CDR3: CASSFWTSGSDEQYF. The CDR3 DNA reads TGTGCCAGCAGCTTTTGGACTAGCGGGAGCGACGAGCAGTACTTC.

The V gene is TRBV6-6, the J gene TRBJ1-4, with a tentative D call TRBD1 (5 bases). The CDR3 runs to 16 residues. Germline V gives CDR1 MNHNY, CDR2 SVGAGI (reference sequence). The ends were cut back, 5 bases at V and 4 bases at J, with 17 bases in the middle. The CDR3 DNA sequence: TGTGCCAGCAGTCCCCACAGGCGGGGTTTTAATGAAAAACTGTTTTTT. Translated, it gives CASSPHRRGFNEKLFF.

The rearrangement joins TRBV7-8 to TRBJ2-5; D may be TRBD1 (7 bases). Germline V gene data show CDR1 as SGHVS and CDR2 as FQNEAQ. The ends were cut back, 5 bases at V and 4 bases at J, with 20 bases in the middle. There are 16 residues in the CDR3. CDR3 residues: CASSQGAGGLLETQYF. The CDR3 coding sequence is TGTGCCAGCAGCCAAGGGGCAGGGGGGCTCCTAGAGACCCAGTACTTC.

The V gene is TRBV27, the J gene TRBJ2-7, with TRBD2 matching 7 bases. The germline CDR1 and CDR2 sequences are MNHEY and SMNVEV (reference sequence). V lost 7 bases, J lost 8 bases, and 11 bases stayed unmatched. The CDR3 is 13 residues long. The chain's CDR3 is CASTRQSGGKQYF. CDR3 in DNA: TGTGCCAGCACCCGACAGTCCGGGGGGAAGCAGTACTTC.

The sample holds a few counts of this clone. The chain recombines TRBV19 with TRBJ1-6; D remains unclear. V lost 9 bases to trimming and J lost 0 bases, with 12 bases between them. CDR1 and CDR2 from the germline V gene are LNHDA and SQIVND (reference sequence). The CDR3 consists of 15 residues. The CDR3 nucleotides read TGTGCCAGCAAGGTACAGAGCTCCTATAATTCACCCCTCCACTTT. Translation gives CASKVQSSYNSPLHF.

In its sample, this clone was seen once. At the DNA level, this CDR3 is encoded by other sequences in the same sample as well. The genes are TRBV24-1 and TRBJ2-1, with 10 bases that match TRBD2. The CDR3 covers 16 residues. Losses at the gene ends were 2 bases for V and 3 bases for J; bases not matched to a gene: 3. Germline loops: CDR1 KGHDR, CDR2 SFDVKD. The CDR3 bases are TGTGCCACCAGTGATTCTAGCGGGGGATACTACAATGAGCAGTTCTTC. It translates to CATSDSSGGYYNEQFF.

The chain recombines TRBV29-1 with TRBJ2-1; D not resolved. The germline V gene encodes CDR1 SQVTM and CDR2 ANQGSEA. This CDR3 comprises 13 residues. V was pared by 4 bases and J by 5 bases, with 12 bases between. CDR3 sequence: CSVADRLHNEQFF. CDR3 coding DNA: TGCAGCGTTGCCGATAGACTTCACAATGAGCAGTTCTTC.

The CDR3 region has the DNA TGTGCCAGCAGTGACGGTTTAAAGCAGGGGCCAAGGAGTTATGGCTACACCTTC. This encodes CASSDGLKQGPRSYGYTF. This chain links TRBV6-4 with TRBJ1-2; D is perhaps TRBD1 (6 bases). V was cut by 2 bases and J by 5 bases, with 24 bases left in between. This CDR3 has 18 amino acids. The V gene's germline CDR1 is MRHNA and CDR2 SNTAGT.

DNA of the CDR3: TGTGCCAGCAGTACAGACAGGTTCGGGGATCAGCCCCAGCATTTT. The encoded protein is CASSTDRFGDQPQHF. The genes are TRBV6-2 or TRBV6-3 and TRBJ1-5, with D possibly TRBD1 on 6 matching bases. Looked up from germline, CDR1 is MNHEY and CDR2 is SVGEGT. The CDR3 is 15 amino acids. Trimming stripped 5 bases from V and 5 bases from J, with 16 bases between.